One and the same sample provided the 20 T cell receptor beta chains below, sequenced in a study of Ad26.COV2.S vaccination and SARS-CoV-2 variants (dated by TCRdb to the early 2020s). The label giving this sample's treatment or condition can be read as: roughly 19 received Ad26.COV2.S at low or high dose, single or two shots; 5 received placebo; per-sample allocation not given. For vaccine and placebo recipients, the sequenced repertoires came from samples collected on day 63 after the first injection. The library was generated by the immunoSEQ multiplex PCR assay. TCRdb's version of the immuneACCESS table is confined to in-frame rearrangements and falls short of the full clone set. An unresolved V gene accounts for under half of the shortfall where checked; the remainder is of unknown origin. This sample has around 300,000 clones in its table, and approximately 86% of those were observed once. The leading ten clones occupy approximately 12% of the sample.

Sample: peripheral blood, taken in a trial of Ad26.COV2.S vaccine versus placebo. These receptors were taken from a person aged 18-65 years who received the Ad26.COV2.S COVID-19 vaccine or a placebo.

This chain joins TRBV4-1 and TRBJ2-2; unclear D gene. Trimming cost V 5 bases and J 5 bases, with 12 bases left between them. In germline, CDR1 is MGHRA, CDR2 YSYEKL. The CDR3 runs 14 residues. The CDR3 loop reads CASSNFLGTGELFF. The CDR3 region has the DNA TGCGCCAGCAGCAACTTTTTAGGTACCGGGGAGCTGTTTTTT.

V and J are TRBV5-8 and TRBJ2-7, with TRBD2 matching 7 bases. Per germline, CDR1 SGHTS and CDR2 YDEGEE. The trim removed 4 bases at V and 0 bases at J, leaving 7 bases unmatched. The length of the CDR3 is 15 residues. The CDR3 here is CASSLGGGISYEQYF. DNA of the CDR3: TGTGCCAGCAGCCTGGGGGGAGGGATCTCCTACGAGCAGTACTTC.

The chain couples TRBV29-1 to TRBJ2-1, with TRBD2 matching 8 bases. The CDR3 has 15 residues. Germline V gives CDR1 SQVTM, CDR2 ANQGSEA. Trimming removed 6 bases from V and 3 bases from J; junction bases left unmatched: 10. The CDR3 nucleotides read TGCAGCGTCCCCCTTGGGAGCGGGAGCTACAATGAGCAGTTCTTC. This sequence encodes CSVPLGSGSYNEQFF.

The V gene is TRBV6-1, the J gene TRBJ1-5, with 7 positions matching TRBD1. CDR3 length equals 17 residues. Germline CDR1 reads MNHNS; CDR2 reads SASEGT. The V and J ends lost 2 bases and 1 base, in that order; junction bases with no gene match: 8. Here the CDR3 reads CASSEPRGTVSNQPQHF. The DNA of the CDR3 is TGTGCCAGCAGTGAACCACGAGGGACAGTAAGCAATCAGCCCCAGCATTTT.

J is TRBJ2-5 and V is TRBV7-2; TRBD2 agrees at 11 bases. CDR3 length equals 17 residues. Germline V lookup: CDR1 SGHTA, CDR2 FQGNSA. J lost 3 bases, V lost 0 bases, and 6 bases had no gene match. Here the CDR3 reads CASSLAPLAGVKETQYF. For the CDR3, the DNA is TGTGCCAGCAGCTTAGCACCACTAGCGGGAGTGAAAGAGACCCAGTACTTC.

The chain uses TRBV6-5 and TRBJ2-7; 8 positions agree with TRBD2. Looked up from germline, CDR1 is MNHEY and CDR2 is SVGAGI. J was trimmed by 0 bases and V by 0 bases; bases with no gene match: 4. This CDR3 is built from 16 residues. For the CDR3, the DNA is TGTGCCAGCAGTTACTCGGCCAGCGGGAGCTCCTACGAGCAGTACTTC. This gives the protein CASSYSASGSSYEQYF.

The chain employs TRBV21-1 and TRBJ2-7. TRBV21-1 is a listed pseudogene. The CDR3 extends over 15 amino acids. CDR3 residues: CASSSGTESSYEQYF. In DNA, the CDR3 is TGTGCCAGCTCCTCCGGGACGGAGAGCTCCTACGAGCAGTACTTC.

This CDR3 reads CSVKETRAYEQYF. The CDR3, as DNA: TGCAGCGTTAAGGAGACCCGCGCCTACGAGCAGTACTTC. This rearrangement joins TRBV29-1 to TRBJ2-7, with D uncertain. This CDR3 is 13 amino acids long. Germline V gives CDR1 SQVTM, CDR2 ANQGSEA. Trimming shortened V by 5 bases and J by 2 bases, and 13 bases separated the two germline ends.

The chain couples TRBV2 to TRBJ2-7; 9 nucleotides line up with TRBD1. Germline V gene sequence: CDR1 SNHLY, CDR2 FYNNEI. The trim removed 7 bases at V and 8 bases at J, leaving 9 bases unmatched. There are 13 residues in the CDR3. This CDR3 reads CASTVGTGTQQYF. CDR3 nucleotide sequence: TGTGCCAGCACGGTTGGGACAGGGACCCAGCAGTACTTC.

The chain carries TRBV6-2 or TRBV6-3 and TRBJ2-1; the match to TRBD2 covers 10 bases. This CDR3 is built from 16 residues. Germline V gives CDR1 MNHEY, CDR2 SVGEGT. The ends lost 0 bases at V and 6 bases at J; junction bases unmatched: 5. CDR3 sequence: CASSYSILAGLNEQFF. In nucleotides, the CDR3 is TGTGCCAGCAGTTACTCGATACTAGCGGGACTCAATGAGCAGTTCTTC.

The gene calls are TRBV27 and TRBJ1-2; the D gene is possibly TRBD1 (6 bases). The ends were cut back, 7 bases at V and 5 bases at J, with 20 bases in the middle. Germline CDR1 MNHEY, CDR2 SMNVEV (reference sequence). CDR3 length equals 15 residues. This CDR3 is CASTRQAGDYYGYTF. The CDR3 DNA sequence: TGTGCCAGCACCCGACAGGCAGGGGACTATTATGGCTACACCTTC.

The chain is built from TRBV27 and TRBJ1-2, with 8 nucleotides matching TRBD1. V dropped 3 bases and J dropped 8; count of bases not matched to a gene: 5. The CDR3 is 13 residues long. CDR1 is MNHEY and CDR2 is SMNVEV in the germline V gene (reference sequence). CDR3 nucleotides: TGTGCCAGCAGTTTGACAGGGGAATGGGGCTACACCTTC. Encoded protein: CASSLTGEWGYTF.

V and J are TRBV4-2 and TRBJ1-2; 11 positions match TRBD1. Per the germline V gene, CDR1 is LGHNA and CDR2 is YNFKEQ. J gave up 6 bases and V 3 bases, and 6 bases lay outside the gene matches. CDR3 length: 15 residues. DNA of the CDR3: TGTGCCAGCAGCCAGGGGGACAGGGGGAAAAATGGCTACACCTTC. Protein sequence: CASSQGDRGKNGYTF.

This clone showed up just once. In DNA, the CDR3 is TGTGCCAGCACCAGACTAGCGGGAGGAGTCTGGGAGACCCAGTACTTC. Protein sequence: CASTRLAGGVWETQYF. This rearrangement joins TRBV3-1 (or the pseudogene TRBV3-2) to TRBJ2-5; 13 nucleotides align to TRBD2. Germline lookup yields CDR1 LGHDT and CDR2 YNNKEL (reference sequence). The CDR3 is 16 residues long. With V trimmed by 7 bases and J by 5 bases, 10 bases remained unmatched.

This clone has only one observation. V gene TRBV27 combines with J gene TRBJ2-5; D could derive from TRBD1 or TRBD2 (5 bases each). This CDR3 is 13 amino acids long. The V end was cut by 4 bases, the J end by 2 bases, with 8 bases between. Germline values: CDR1 MNHEY, CDR2 SMNVEV (reference sequence). CDR3 DNA: TGTGCCAGCAGTTGGGGGATGCAAGAGACCCAGTACTTC. The encoded protein is CASSWGMQETQYF.

The rearrangement uses TRBV11-1 and TRBJ2-3; D is uncertain. CDR3 length: 13 residues. Per germline, CDR1 SGHAT and CDR2 FQDESV (reference sequence). V dropped 2 bases and J dropped 3 bases, with 6 bases sitting between them. The CDR3 DNA reads TGTGCCAGCAGCTTAAGCGATACAGATACGCAGTATTTT. Translation: CASSLSDTDTQYF. The full variable domain, with the rest looked up from reference TRBV11-1 and TRBJ2-3, is EAEVAQSPRYKITEKSQAVAFWCDPISGHATLYWYRQILGQGPELLVQFQDESVVDDSQLPKDRFSAERLKGVDSTLKIQPAELGDSAMYLCASSLSDTDTQYFGPGTRLTVL.

This chain joins TRBV6-6 and TRBJ2-5; D may be TRBD1 (6 bases). The V end lost 5 bases, the J end lost 3 bases, and 25 bases lay between the germline ends. This CDR3 is 18 amino acids long. Germline V lookup: CDR1 MNHNY, CDR2 SVGAGI (reference sequence). The CDR3 here is CASSVLYGPRTEEETQYF. The CDR3 DNA sequence: TGTGCCAGCAGTGTATTGTATGGGCCCCGGACAGAAGAAGAGACCCAGTACTTC.

The rearrangement links TRBV5-1 to TRBJ2-1, with 8 bases aligning to TRBD1. The trim removed 4 bases at V and 2 bases at J, leaving 5 bases unmatched. CDR3 size: 15 residues. Per the germline V gene, CDR1 is SGHRS and CDR2 is YFSETQ. CDR3 DNA sequence: TGCGCCAGCAGCCTGACAGGGGAGGCCTACAATGAGCAGTTCTTC. Protein: CASSLTGEAYNEQFF.

The rearrangement joins TRBV4-2 to TRBJ2-1; D perhaps matches TRBD2 (5 bases). The V gene lost 0 bases and the J gene lost 4 bases, with 13 bases spanning the gap. Looked up from germline, CDR1 is LGHNA and CDR2 is YNFKEQ. The CDR3 spans 16 residues. The CDR3, as DNA: TGTGCCAGCAGCCAAGAGCGGGCCGATCTTTACAATGAGCAGTTCTTC. Protein: CASSQERADLYNEQFF.

J is TRBJ2-7 and V is TRBV7-8, with 8 bases that match TRBD1. The CDR3 runs to 14 residues. After removal of 1 base from V and 4 bases from J, the junction contained 3 bases not matched to a gene. Germline V CDR1 and CDR2: SGHVS, FQNEAQ. The CDR3 here is CASSLVQGAYEQYF. Written as DNA, the CDR3 is TGTGCCAGCAGCTTAGTCCAGGGGGCATACGAGCAGTACTTC. The full variable domain, in which reference TRBV7-8 and TRBJ2-7 provide the parts outside the CDR3, is GAGVSQSPRYKVAKRGQDVALRCDPISGHVSLFWYQQALGQGPEFLTYFQNEAQLDKSGLPSDRFFAERPEGSVSTLKIQRTQQEDSAVYLCASSLVQGAYEQYFGPGTRLTVT.